This TCR beta chain was obtained from a study of a mutant IDH1 vaccine in newly diagnosed glioma. The overall study: Treated patients had a mean age of around 40 years and a sex split that was around 62% male and about 40% female. Patients' prior therapy spanned radiotherapy, temozolomide, or both; most underwent both. Study-wide results and limits: Pseudoprogression seemingly bore no relation to changes in top peripheral T cell clonotypes.

With respect to this clone: Its target is unknown.

Sequencing used immunoSEQ multiplex PCR; TCRdb keeps in-frame clones, though not all of them. The sample holds about 88,000 clones, over 75% seen once. As for time point: baseline, week 1 (first vaccination visit). Treatment specified: pre-vaccination baseline after standard-of-care therapy. V trimming: 3 bases; J trimming: 3 bases; junction bases outside the gene matches: 1. CDR1 and CDR2 from the germline V gene are SNHLY and FYNNEI. This CDR3 is 13 amino acids long. The source is a man in his forties with glioma. Some clones in this sample may be carry-over from other donors' samples. J is TRBJ1-2 and V is TRBV2, with 7 nucleotides matching TRBD1. The specimen was PBMCs, collected from a glioma patient treated with radiotherapy, temozolomide or both. In DNA form, the CDR3 reads TGTGCCAGCAGTGACCAGGGGGACTATGGCTACACCTTC. Translation gives CASSDQGDYGYTF.